This TCR beta chain stems from a study of blood T cell repertoires in COVID-19. CDR3 size: 15 residues. Trimming took 8 bases from V and 1 from J, leaving 16 bases between them. The germline CDR1 and CDR2 sequences are SGHRS and YFSETQ. Original data processing: Amplification of reference gene primers provided the estimated nucleated cell counts. Measured with immunoSEQ multiplex PCR; TCRdb has only the in-frame clones, and not every one. V, J and clone size were drawn from that table, and D and trimming were deduced from the DNA. Seen here are a few hundred thousand clones, about 87% observed once, and the top ten hold 5.5% to 8%.

The clonotype was recovered from a woman in her thirties who had recovered from COVID-19. Sequencing was done on a sample of peripheral blood. V and J are TRBV5-1 and TRBJ2-1, with D possibly matching TRBD1 (6 bases). CDR3 sequence reads: CASTTAQGSYNEQFF. DNA of the CDR3: TGCGCCAGTACGACTGCCCAGGGGTCCTACAATGAGCAGTTCTTC.